This record covers a single T cell receptor (beta chain). The V end was cut by 2 bases, the J end by 5 bases, with 8 bases between. This CDR3 has 13 amino acids. Germline V gene lookup returns CDR1 SGHRS and CDR2 YFSETQ. Stated time point: sample taken at primary tumor resection. TCRs were sequenced from unsorted whole RNA of tumor, nontumor lung or PBMC. The data stem from a study of spatial heterogeneity in lung cancer. A unique molecular identifier was attached to every TCR cDNA molecule. TCRdb called the 5' RACE reads again in MiXCR, with one record for every CDR3 protein. The sample consists of some 21,000 distinct CDR3 sequences, around 4.3% of them appearing once.

The starting material was PBMCs, obtained at surgery. This receptor was taken from a male donor with early-stage non-small cell lung cancer. The J gene is TRBJ2-4, the V gene TRBV5-1; possibly TRBD1 for D (6 bases). The chain's CDR3 is CASSLQGQNIQYF. As DNA, the CDR3 is TGCGCCAGCAGCTTACAGGGCCAAAACATTCAGTACTTC.